The next 6 T cell receptor beta chains were all read from a single sample in a study of follicular helper T cells after annual influenza vaccination. Clones were read by immunoSEQ multiplex PCR, and TCRdb kept only the in-frame ones, dropping some. The sample includes 12,000 to 15,000 clones, about 88% of them seen just once. Time point specified: 2014-2015 season, 7 days after vaccination. Here the sequenced sample was CXCR5+ CD38- circulating T follicular helper cells from blood, taken 7 days after influenza vaccination. Subset in this sample: circulating Tfh, non-naive CD4+CXCR5+PD-1+ (ICOS+CD38+ or ICOS-CD38-). Source of these receptors: an adult who received the influenza vaccine.

This chain connects TRBV5-1 to TRBJ1-4, with D possibly being TRBD1 (5 bases). The germline CDR1 and CDR2 sequences are SGHRS and YFSETQ. The ends were cut back, 7 bases at V and 8 bases at J, with 18 bases in the middle. The CDR3 runs 14 residues. CDR3 nucleotide sequence: TGCGCCAGCGCTCCCGGTGGGGCTGGAGAAAAACTGTTTTTT. Translation gives CASAPGGAGEKLFF.

The rearrangement uses TRBV27 and TRBJ2-1, with 9 positions matching TRBD2. Looked up from germline, CDR1 is MNHEY and CDR2 is SMNVEV (reference sequence). This CDR3 contains 13 residues. V lost 6 bases and J lost 7; bases outside the gene matches: 4. CDR3: CASRGSGSNEQFF. In DNA, the CDR3 is TGTGCCAGCAGGGGTAGCGGGAGTAATGAGCAGTTCTTC.

The genes are TRBV28 and TRBJ1-5, with 9 nucleotides matching TRBD1. Per the germline V gene, CDR1 is MDHEN and CDR2 is SYDVKM. This CDR3 has 17 residues. V shed 4 bases and J 2 bases; nucleotides not matched to a gene: 9. The CDR3 loop is CASSSDRGLFRNQPQHF. The CDR3 coding sequence is TGTGCCAGCAGTTCGGACAGGGGATTATTTCGCAATCAGCCCCAGCATTTT.

CDR3 in DNA: TGTGCCAGCAGTGAAGATCCCCGGGGGGGCTATGGCTACACCTTC. Protein sequence: CASSEDPRGGYGYTF. The rearrangement uses TRBV6-1 and TRBJ1-2; maybe TRBD1 (5 bases). V dropped 1 base and J dropped 4 bases, with 13 bases sitting between them. Germline values: CDR1 MNHNS, CDR2 SASEGT. This CDR3 has 15 residues.

This clone was counted only a few times. The chain couples TRBV10-3 to TRBJ2-7; 8 positions agree with TRBD2. The trim removed 5 bases at V and 6 bases at J, leaving 0 bases unmatched. Germline V CDR1 and CDR2: ENHRY, SYGVKD. There are 11 residues in the CDR3. This chain's CDR3 is CAISSGSEQYF. Here the CDR3 DNA reads TGTGCCATCAGTAGCGGGAGCGAGCAGTACTTC.

This clone was detected a few times. The chain joins TRBV7-9 to TRBJ2-2; a possible D gene is TRBD1 (5 bases). This CDR3 is 15 amino acids long. Trimming stripped 3 bases from V and 0 bases from J, with 8 bases between. Germline assignment: CDR1 SEHNR and CDR2 FQNEAQ (reference sequence). Written as DNA, the CDR3 is TGTGCCAGCAGCTTTCGCAGGGCGAACACCGGGGAGCTGTTTTTT. This sequence encodes CASSFRRANTGELFF.